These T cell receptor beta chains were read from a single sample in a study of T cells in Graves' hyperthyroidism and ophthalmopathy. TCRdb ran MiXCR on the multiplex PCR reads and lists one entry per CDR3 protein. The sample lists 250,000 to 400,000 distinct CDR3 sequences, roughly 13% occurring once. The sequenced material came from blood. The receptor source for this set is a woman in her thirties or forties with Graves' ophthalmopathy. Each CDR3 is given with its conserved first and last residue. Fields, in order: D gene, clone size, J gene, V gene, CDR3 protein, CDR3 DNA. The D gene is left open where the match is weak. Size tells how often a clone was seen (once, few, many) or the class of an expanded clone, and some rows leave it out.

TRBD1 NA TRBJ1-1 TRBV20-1 CSAREVQGRLAPFF TGCAGTGCTAGAGAAGTACAGGGGCGGTTGGCGCCTTTCTTT
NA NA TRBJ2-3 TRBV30 CAWQGYRDTQYF TGTGCCTGGCAGGGATACAGGGATACGCAGTATTTT
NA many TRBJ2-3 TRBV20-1 CSLRRADTQYF TGCAGTCTAAGGCGGGCAGATACGCAGTATTTT
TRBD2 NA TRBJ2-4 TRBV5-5 CASSSGGTKNIQYF TGCGCCAGCAGCTCCGGGGGGACCAAAAACATTCAGTACTTC
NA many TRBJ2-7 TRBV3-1 CASGASSYEQYF TGTGCCAGCGGGGCGAGCTCCTACGAGCAGTACTTC
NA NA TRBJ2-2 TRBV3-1 CASSPSRPRGSEGLFF TGTGCCAGCAGCCCGTCCAGACCTCGGGGCTCCGAGGGTCTGTTTTTT
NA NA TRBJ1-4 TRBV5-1 CASSLVPGSNEKLFF TGCGCCAGCAGCTTGGTGCCAGGATCTAATGAAAAACTGTTTTTT
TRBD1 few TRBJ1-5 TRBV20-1 CSARKGQGFQPQHF TGCAGTGCTAGAAAAGGACAGGGCTTTCAGCCCCAGCATTTT
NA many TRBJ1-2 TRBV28 CASSFDWGAGYGYTF TGTGCCAGCAGCTTCGACTGGGGCGCTGGCTATGGCTACACCTTC
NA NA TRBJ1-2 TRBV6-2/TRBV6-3 CASSVFDVGGYTF TGTGCCAGCAGTGTATTTGATGTGGGAGGCTACACCTTC
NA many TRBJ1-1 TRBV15 CATSRDRWVFNTEAFF TGTGCCACCAGCAGAGATCGGTGGGTCTTCAACACTGAAGCTTTCTTT
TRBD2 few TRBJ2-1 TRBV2 CARGDVAGPKQFF TGTGCCAGGGGAGACGTAGCGGGGCCAAAACAGTTCTTC
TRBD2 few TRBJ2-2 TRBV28 CASSRGGRTGELFF TGTGCCAGCAGTCGCGGGGGGAGGACCGGGGAGCTGTTTTTT
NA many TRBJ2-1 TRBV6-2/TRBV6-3 CASSSKGIGEQFF TGTGCCAGCAGTTCCAAGGGGATCGGTGAGCAGTTCTTC
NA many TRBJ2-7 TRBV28 CAGEVSGLRGEQYF TGTGCCGGCGAAGTTTCCGGGTTAAGGGGCGAGCAGTACTTC
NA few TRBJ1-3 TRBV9 CASSPRGTIGNTIYF TGTGCCAGCAGCCCTCGTGGGACCATAGGAAACACCATATATTTT
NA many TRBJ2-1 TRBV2 CASTAGSDNEQFF TGTGCCAGCACGGCGGGATCTGACAATGAGCAGTTCTTC
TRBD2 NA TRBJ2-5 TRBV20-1 CSATLSGSSRETQYF TGCAGTGCTACCCTCAGCGGGAGCTCTCGGGAGACCCAGTACTTC
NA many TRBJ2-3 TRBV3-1 CASSLLGQGTDTQYF TGTGCCAGCAGCCTCTTGGGGCAGGGCACAGATACGCAGTATTTT
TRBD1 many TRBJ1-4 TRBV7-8 CASSSEGQAREKLFF TGTGCCAGCAGCTCGGAGGGACAGGCTCGGGAAAAACTGTTTTTT
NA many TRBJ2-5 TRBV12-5 CASGFGQETQYF TGTGCTAGTGGTTTTGGACAAGAGACCCAGTACTTC
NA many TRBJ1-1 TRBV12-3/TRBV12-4 CASSPQGTEAFF TGTGCCAGCAGTCCACAGGGTACTGAAGCTTTCTTT
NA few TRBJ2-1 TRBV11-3 CASSLWAGSDNEQFF TGTGCCAGCAGCTTATGGGCTGGGTCCGACAATGAGCAGTTCTTC
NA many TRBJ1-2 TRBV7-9 CASSSWTEADYGYTF TGTGCCAGCAGCTCCTGGACCGAGGCTGACTATGGCTACACCTTC
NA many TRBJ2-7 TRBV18 CASSPERGWADEQYF TGTGCCAGCTCACCCGAAAGGGGGTGGGCGGACGAGCAGTACTTC
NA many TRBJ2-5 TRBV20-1 CSARADLTETQYF TGCAGTGCTAGGGCTGATCTGACAGAGACCCAGTACTTC
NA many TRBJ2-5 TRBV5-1 CASSFGSPPTQYF TGCGCCAGCAGCTTTGGGTCTCCACCGACCCAGTACTTC
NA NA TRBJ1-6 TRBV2 CASSERSGWSPLHF TGTGCCAGCAGTGAACGTTCAGGTTGGTCACCCCTCCACTTT
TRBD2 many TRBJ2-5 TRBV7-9 CASSLAASGSLETQYF TGTGCCAGCAGCTTAGCGGCTAGCGGGAGTCTAGAGACCCAGTACTTC
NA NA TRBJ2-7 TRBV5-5 CASSFRQFPEQYF TGTGCCAGCAGCTTTCGACAGTTCCCCGAGCAGTACTTC
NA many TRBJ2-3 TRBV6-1 CASNSRTGTDTQYF TGTGCCAGCAACAGTCGGACAGGCACAGATACGCAGTATTTT
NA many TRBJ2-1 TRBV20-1 CSASQTGLRTYNEQFF TGCAGTGCGAGTCAAACCGGGCTACGAACCTACAATGAGCAGTTCTTC
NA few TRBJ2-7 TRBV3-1 CASSQTAFGEQYF TGTGCCAGCAGCCAAACCGCCTTTGGAGAGCAGTACTTC
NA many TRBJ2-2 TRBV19 CASSIPLRGELFF TGTGCCAGTAGTATCCCCTTAAGAGGGGAGCTGTTTTTT
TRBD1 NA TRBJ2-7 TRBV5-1 CASSPTGQIYEQYF TGCGCCAGCAGCCCAACGGGACAGATCTACGAGCAGTACTTC
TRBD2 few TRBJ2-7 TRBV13 CASSLGATSGGPSYEQYF TGTGCCAGCAGCTTAGGTGCGACTAGCGGGGGTCCCTCCTACGAGCAGTACTTC
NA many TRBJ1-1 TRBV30 CAWSVESTEAFF TGTGCCTGGAGTGTCGAGAGCACTGAAGCTTTCTTT
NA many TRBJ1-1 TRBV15 CATSRASRDTEAFF TGTGCCACCAGCAGAGCAAGTCGGGACACTGAAGCTTTCTTT
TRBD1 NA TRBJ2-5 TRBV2 CASRDRVGTQYF TGTGCCAGCAGGGACAGGGTTGGGACCCAGTACTTC
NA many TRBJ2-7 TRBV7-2 CASRLEGGGNEQYF TGTGCCAGCAGGTTGGAGGGGGGAGGAAACGAGCAGTACTTC
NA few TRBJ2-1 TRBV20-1 CSARGEKRGTGIHNEQFF TGCAGTGCCAGGGGGGAAAAACGAGGAACGGGTATCCACAATGAGCAGTTCTTC
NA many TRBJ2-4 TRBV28 CASSFVRRGKNIQYF TGTGCCAGCAGTTTTGTTCGTCGGGGTAAAAACATTCAGTACTTC
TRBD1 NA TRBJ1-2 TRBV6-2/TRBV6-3 CASSRTGRGGYTF TGTGCCAGCAGTCGGACAGGACGAGGAGGCTACACCTTC
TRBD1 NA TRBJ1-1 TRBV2 CATRGGPEAFF TGTGCCACCAGGGGGGGCCCTGAAGCTTTCTTT
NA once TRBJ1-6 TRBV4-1 CASSQDHGAGAVNSPLHF TGCGCCAGCAGCCAAGATCACGGGGCAGGGGCCGTAAATTCACCCCTCCACTTT
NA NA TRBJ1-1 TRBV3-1 CASSQPTGSAGAFF TGTGCCAGCAGCCAACCTACAGGGTCTGCCGGAGCTTTCTTT
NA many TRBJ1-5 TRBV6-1 CASRVAVNSNQPQHF TGTGCCAGCAGGGTGGCGGTTAACAGCAATCAGCCCCAGCATTTT
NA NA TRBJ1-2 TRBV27 CASSSGHDFYGYTF TGTGCCAGCAGTTCGGGGCACGATTTCTATGGCTACACCTTC
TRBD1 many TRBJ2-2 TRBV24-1 CATSEVTGKDTGELFF TGTGCCACCAGTGAAGTGACAGGGAAGGATACCGGGGAGCTGTTTTTT
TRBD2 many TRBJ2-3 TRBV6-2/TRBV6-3 CASSQPGLATDTQYF TGTGCCAGCAGCCAGCCGGGACTAGCAACCGATACGCAGTATTTT